This T cell receptor beta chain was identified in a study of T-cell reconstitution after alpha-beta-depleted transplantation in children (dated by TCRdb to the mid-2010s). About the investigation overall: The study quantitatively tracked T-cell immune reconstitution after TCRalphabeta/CD19-depleted allogeneic hematopoietic cell transplantation in children using TCR repertoire profiling.

Only a few counts were recorded for this clonotype. The antigen this receptor binds is unknown. No much larger clonotype is one base removed from it; base qualities were not supplied. Taken from cysteine to phenylalanine, the CDR3 has 14 residues. Solely the CDR3 DNA is kept, with 42 bases framed from the first base. According to the germline V gene (reference sequence), CDR1 reads DFQATT and CDR2 reads SNEGSKA. Germline trimming amounts to 6 bases on V and 7 bases on J, with 6 as the count of junction bases outside the gene matches. Library preparation was by PCR. TCRdb records Illumina HiSeq 2500 as the sequencer. TCR library preparation used molecular barcoding, with unique molecular identifiers applied to normalize quantification of the TCRbeta repertoire. TCRdb reprocessed the public reads (quality trimming at Q25 with fastp, clone calling with MiXCR) and kept in-frame beta chains. Under each unique CDR3 protein, matching rows form one entry showing the most common genes and DNA. In this sample the table shows around 380,000 distinct CDR3 sequences, about a tenth of which occur a single time. Roughly 6% of the sample rests with the top ten.

The source of this sequence is a human donor who donated a stem cell graft to a child with acute myeloid leukemia. The sequences come from PBMCs from the stem cell graft donor, collected from the stem cell graft. The chain employs TRBV20-1 and TRBJ2-7; TRBD2 aligns with 16 central bases. For the CDR3, the sequence is CSARGLAGGFEQYF. The nucleotide sequence reads as follows: TGCAGTGCCAGGGGACTAGCGGGAGGGTTTGAGCAGTACTTC.